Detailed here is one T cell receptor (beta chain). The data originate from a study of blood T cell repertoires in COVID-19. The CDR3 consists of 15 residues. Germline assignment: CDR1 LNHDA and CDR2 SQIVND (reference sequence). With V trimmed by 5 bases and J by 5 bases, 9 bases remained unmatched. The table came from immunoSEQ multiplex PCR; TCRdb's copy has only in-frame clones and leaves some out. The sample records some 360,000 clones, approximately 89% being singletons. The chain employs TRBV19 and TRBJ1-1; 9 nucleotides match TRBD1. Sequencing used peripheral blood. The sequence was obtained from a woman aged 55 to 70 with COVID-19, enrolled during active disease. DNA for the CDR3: TGTGCCAGTAGTCCTCGGACAGGGGTGAGGACTGAAGCTTTCTTT. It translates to CASSPRTGVRTEAFF.